This TCR beta chain is drawn from a study of T cells in Graves' hyperthyroidism and ophthalmopathy. Broader study findings: Through a model of 13 V-J features, ophthalmopathy was separated from stable hyperthyroidism.

The CDR3 contains 16 residues. CDR1 and CDR2 (germline): SGHAT, FQNNGV. The ends lost 4 bases at V and 5 bases at J; junction bases unmatched: 13. Regarding this clonotype: What it binds is not known.

Reasons for excluding patients were uncontrolled infection, other autoimmune disease, pregnancy or lactation. There were TCR beta CDR3 regions amplified from RNA transcripts. The TCR CDR3 first-round RT-PCR relied on the HTBI primer set. TCRdb ran MiXCR on the multiplex PCR reads and lists one entry per CDR3 protein. The sample holds roughly 170,000 distinct CDR3 sequences, about 18% seen once. The sequencing sample was made of blood. This sequence originates from a woman between 50 and 59 years old with Graves' hyperthyroidism. The chain links TRBV11-2 to TRBJ2-5; 7 bases line up with TRBD1. CDR3 in amino acids: CASSSGQNPWGETQYF. The CDR3 DNA reads as TGTGCCAGCAGCTCGGGACAGAACCCCTGGGGGGAGACCCAGTACTTC.